The clone carrying this T cell receptor (beta chain) has at least ten counts. There are 16 residues in the CDR3. CDR1 and CDR2 from the germline V gene are MGHDK and SYGVNS. V trimming: 0 bases; J trimming: 6 bases; junction bases outside the gene matches: 8. The authors obtained over 200 million TCR-beta sequences from 15-18 subjects per sequencing run. TCRdb fed the 5' RACE reads into MiXCR, producing one record per CDR3 protein. The data show approximately 100,000 distinct CDR3 sequences, around 3.4% seen once. This specimen belongs to a study of neurological immune-mediated disorders. Study as a whole: Within the group of some 35 multiple sclerosis patients, approximately 30 were relapsing-remitting, while 3 were secondary progressive.

The chain links TRBV25-1 to TRBJ2-1; 7 positions agree with TRBD2. The material sequenced was PBMCs. This receptor was taken from a woman aged 18-30 years with multiple sclerosis. CDR3 loop: CASSEYPQGGFNEQFF. The DNA of the CDR3 is TGTGCCAGCAGTGAATATCCCCAGGGAGGGTTCAATGAGCAGTTCTTC.